These 25 T cell receptor beta chains came from one sample sequenced in a study of blood T cell repertoires in COVID-19. The protocol was immunoSEQ multiplex PCR, while the TCRdb copy is restricted to in-frame clones and leaves out a portion. The top ten clones hold around 1.2% of a sample with approximately 170,000 clones, around 85% of them seen once. The specimen was peripheral blood. These receptors were obtained from a man aged 55 to 70 who had recovered from COVID-19.

J is TRBJ2-3 and V is TRBV30; 8 bases fit TRBD1. The CDR3 spans 14 residues. V was pared by 2 bases and J by 7 bases, with 8 bases of the junction left unmatched. Germline V gives CDR1 GTSNPN, CDR2 SVGIG (reference sequence). The CDR3 DNA is TGTGCCTGGAGTTTGGATGCAGGGGGCAATACGCAGTATTTT. Amino acid sequence: CAWSLDAGGNTQYF.

This chain connects TRBV7-6 to TRBJ2-7; 7 nucleotides line up with TRBD1. The junction had 11 bases not matched to a gene; V was cut back by 7 bases and J by 2 bases. The CDR3 sequence is 15 residues long. Germline V gene data show CDR1 as SGHVS and CDR2 as FNYEAQ. CDR3 nucleotide sequence: TGTGCCAGCATCCCCCGGGACAGTGGGCCCTACGAGCAGTACTTC. Protein product: CASIPRDSGPYEQYF.

This chain links TRBV19 with TRBJ1-1; D ambiguous. Per the germline V gene, CDR1 is LNHDA and CDR2 is SQIVND (reference sequence). Trimming removed 1 base at V and 5 bases at J, with 11 bases between. This CDR3 has 14 amino acids. The CDR3 region is CASSIGVPGTEAFF. The CDR3 nucleotides read TGTGCCAGTAGTATAGGGGTCCCGGGGACTGAAGCTTTCTTT.

The chain is built from TRBV7-9 and TRBJ1-1; TRBD1 might be the D (5 bases). Trimming shortened V by 4 bases and J by 6 bases, and 15 bases separated the two germline ends. This CDR3 has 14 amino acids. The V gene's germline CDR1 is SEHNR and CDR2 FQNEAQ (reference sequence). This CDR3 reads CASSSPGGVPEAFF. The CDR3 DNA sequence: TGTGCCAGCAGCTCTCCCGGGGGGGTTCCTGAAGCTTTCTTT.

V gene TRBV2 combines with J gene TRBJ1-6; possible D gene TRBD1, 5 bases. The CDR3 extends over 17 amino acids. Per germline, CDR1 SNHLY and CDR2 FYNNEI. V was clipped by 3 bases and J by 9 bases, with 21 bases between them. For the CDR3, the DNA is TGTGCCAGCAGTGACCTCCGGGACGCTACCGGGAGTTCACCCCTCCACTTT. This translates into CASSDLRDATGSSPLHF.

This clone was detected ten times or more. The chain joins TRBV19 to TRBJ2-5; D may be TRBD1 (5 bases). Germline V gene sequence: CDR1 LNHDA, CDR2 SQIVND (reference sequence). Trimming left V 1 base short and J 5 bases short, with 11 bases between. The CDR3 is made up of 14 amino acids. CDR3 nucleotides: TGTGCCAGTAGTATAGGGCAGGGTGGGGAGACCCAGTACTTC. This encodes CASSIGQGGETQYF.

This chain uses TRBV4-1 with TRBJ1-5; D may be TRBD1 (6 bases). Per germline, CDR1 MGHRA and CDR2 YSYEKL. V was pared by 4 bases and J by 5 bases, with 12 bases between. The CDR3 is 14 residues long. DNA for the CDR3: TGCGCCAGCAGCCGGAACAGGGAAGATCAGCCCCAGCATTTT. It codes for CASSRNREDQPQHF.

The chain has TRBV13 and TRBJ2-2; 9 nucleotides align to TRBD1. The germline V gene encodes CDR1 PRHDT and CDR2 FYEKMQ (reference sequence). The ends lost 4 bases at V and 3 bases at J; junction bases unmatched: 3. The CDR3 runs to 15 residues. CDR3 bases: TGTGCCAGCAGCTCCGGACAGGGGCACACCGGGGAGCTGTTTTTT. This codes for CASSSGQGHTGELFF.

The chain is built from TRBV11-2 and TRBJ2-5, with 7 bases fitting TRBD1. This CDR3 is 15 amino acids long. The germline V gene has CDR1 SGHAT and CDR2 FQNNGV. V was pared by 4 bases and J by 1 base, with 6 bases of the junction left unmatched. The CDR3 loop is CASSSGQPPQETQYF. DNA of the CDR3: TGTGCCAGCAGCTCGGGACAGCCTCCCCAAGAGACCCAGTACTTC. Variable domain in full (rest from reference TRBV11-2 and TRBJ2-5): EAGVAQSPRYKIIEKRQSVAFWCNPISGHATLYWYQQILGQGPKLLIQFQNNGVVDDSQLPKDRFSAERLKGVDSTLKIQPAKLEDSAVYLCASSSGQPPQETQYFGPGTRLLVL.

This rearrangement joins TRBV9 to TRBJ2-1; TRBD2 matches at 12 bases. V shed 4 bases and J 7 bases; nucleotides not matched to a gene: 9. CDR3 length: 16 residues. The germline V gene has CDR1 SGDLS and CDR2 YYNGEE. The chain's CDR3 is CASSKGLAGRGNEQFF. CDR3 bases: TGTGCCAGCAGCAAGGGACTAGCGGGCCGTGGGAATGAGCAGTTCTTC.

V gene TRBV7-9 combines with J gene TRBJ2-3, with TRBD1 matching 11 bases. Trimming at V came to 5 bases and at J to 2 bases, leaving 6 bases not matched to a gene. The length of the CDR3 is 16 residues. Germline values: CDR1 SEHNR, CDR2 FQNEAQ (reference sequence). CDR3 amino acids: CASSIGQGANTDTQYF. In DNA form, the CDR3 reads TGTGCCAGCAGCATAGGACAGGGGGCCAACACAGATACGCAGTATTTT.

V usage is TRBV6-6 and J usage is TRBJ1-2; 8 nucleotides align to TRBD1. The CDR3 runs 13 residues. V lost 6 bases to trimming and J lost 7 bases; unmatched junction nucleotides: 7. CDR1 is MNHNY and CDR2 is SVGAGI in the germline V gene (reference sequence). The CDR3: CASRLDRGLGYTF. CDR3 coding DNA: TGTGCCAGCAGGCTCGACAGGGGTCTTGGCTACACCTTC.

The rearrangement links TRBV29-1 to TRBJ2-7; the match to TRBD1 covers 11 bases. Per germline, CDR1 SQVTM and CDR2 ANQGSEA. V was clipped by 6 bases and J by 9 bases; unmatched bases: 13. This CDR3 has 14 amino acids. Written as DNA, the CDR3 is TGCAGCGTGGACATGAGGGACAGGGGGTTTGGGCAGTACTTC. Translating it yields CSVDMRDRGFGQYF.

The chain employs TRBV10-3 and TRBJ1-5, with D perhaps matching TRBD1 (6 bases). This CDR3 spans 13 amino acids. V was clipped by 4 bases and J by 9 bases, with 13 bases between them. Germline loops: CDR1 ENHRY, CDR2 SYGVKD. CDR3 loop: CAISAGDEGPQHF. CDR3 DNA: TGTGCCATCAGTGCAGGGGACGAAGGGCCCCAGCATTTT.

V and J are TRBV23-1 and TRBJ1-1; 7 bases agree with TRBD1. TRBV23-1 is classed as an ORF, of uncertain function. The trim removed 0 bases at V and 1 base at J, leaving 5 bases unmatched. CDR3 length: 16 amino acids. The CDR3: CASSQSYRGRNTEAFF. The CDR3 nucleotides read TGCGCCAGCAGTCAATCCTACAGGGGACGGAACACTGAAGCTTTCTTT.

The chain carries TRBV2 and TRBJ1-4; maybe TRBD1 (5 bases). The ends were cut back, 4 bases at V and 7 bases at J, with 13 bases in the middle. Germline CDR1 reads SNHLY; CDR2 reads FYNNEI. The CDR3 is made up of 14 amino acids. CDR3 sequence reads: CASSGEGRSEKLFF. In DNA form, the CDR3 reads TGTGCCAGCAGTGGGGAGGGACGAAGTGAAAAACTGTTTTTT.

This chain connects TRBV18 to TRBJ2-7; maybe TRBD2 (5 bases). Trimming shortened V by 3 bases and J by 2 bases, and 14 bases separated the two germline ends. Per the germline V gene, CDR1 is KGHSH and CDR2 is LQKENI. The CDR3 extends over 15 amino acids. CDR3 residues: CASSPPGNAPYEQYF. The CDR3 region has the DNA TGTGCCAGCTCACCGCCGGGGAACGCACCCTACGAGCAGTACTTC.

The chain links TRBV2 to TRBJ1-1; the D gene is possibly TRBD1 (6 bases). The CDR3 runs to 15 residues. Trimming stripped 11 bases from V and 1 base from J, with 20 bases between. Germline CDR1 is SNHLY and CDR2 is FYNNEI. CDR3 coding DNA: TGTGCCGGAGGGGGGGGTGTAGCCTCGAACACTGAAGCTTTCTTT. Translation: CAGGGGVASNTEAFF. The full variable domain, with the rest looked up from reference TRBV2 and TRBJ1-1, is EPEVTQTPSHQVTQMGQEVILRCVPISNHLYFYWYRQILGQKVEFLVSFYNNEISEKSEIFDDQFSVERPDGSNFTLKIRSTKLEDSAMYFCAGGGGVASNTEAFFGQGTRLTVV.

V is TRBV19 and J is TRBJ1-6; D is unclear. The CDR3 runs 13 residues. V shed 3 bases and J shed 7 bases, with 7 bases lying between them. Germline-derived CDR1 and CDR2 are LNHDA and SQIVND (reference sequence). The CDR3 loop reads CASSINLNSPLHF. The CDR3 DNA reads as TGTGCCAGTAGTATTAACTTGAATTCACCCCTCCACTTT.

The gene calls are TRBV12-3 or TRBV12-4 and TRBJ1-5; D may be TRBD1 (6 bases). There are 13 residues in the CDR3. Trimming took off 5 bases at V and 6 bases at J, with 11 bases between the two ends. Here the CDR3 DNA reads TGTGCCAGCAGTCCCAGGGGTATTCAGCCCCAGCATTTT. This codes for CASSPRGIQPQHF.

The V and J genes are TRBV13 and TRBJ2-3, with a weak D call TRBD1 (7 bases). Trimming pared 5 bases from V and 6 bases from J, leaving 27 bases between. This CDR3 contains 18 residues. CDR1 is PRHDT, CDR2 FYEKMQ, per germline (reference sequence). The CDR3 region is CASSPDRGLAGGYDTQYF. CDR3 nucleotides: TGTGCCAGCAGCCCAGATAGGGGGCTAGCCGGGGGCTACGATACGCAGTATTTT.

The rearrangement links TRBV7-2 to TRBJ2-3; 9 bases map to TRBD1. The CDR3 length is 15 residues. J gave up 6 bases and V 4 bases, and 8 bases lay outside the gene matches. Germline CDR1 SGHTA, CDR2 FQGNSA. CDR3 region: CASSYPGQGADTQYF. In DNA, the CDR3 is TGTGCCAGCAGCTACCCGGGACAGGGTGCCGATACGCAGTATTTT.

CDR3 region: CASSLVSGSNTGELFF. The CDR3, as DNA: TGTGCCAGCAGCTTAGTTAGCGGGTCGAACACCGGGGAGCTGTTTTTT. This chain uses TRBV7-8 with TRBJ2-2; 7 bases map to TRBD2. Trimming removed 1 base from V and 0 bases from J; junction bases left unmatched: 2. CDR1 is SGHVS and CDR2 is FQNEAQ in the germline V gene. There are 16 residues in the CDR3.

A word on this clone: Within the sample, other DNA sequences also encode this same CDR3. The chain employs TRBV3-1 (or the pseudogene TRBV3-2) and TRBJ2-3; no clear D gene. The CDR3 extends over 14 amino acids. Trimming cost V 1 base and J 1 base, with 6 bases left between them. The germline CDR1 and CDR2 sequences are LGHDT and YNNKEL (reference sequence). The CDR3 here is CASSQGGGTDTQYF. The CDR3 coding sequence is TGTGCCAGCAGCCAAGGCGGCGGCACAGATACGCAGTATTTT.

The CDR3 is CASSEISGLDIQYF. As DNA, the CDR3 is TGTGCCAGCAGTGAAATTAGCGGGCTAGACATTCAGTACTTC. The chain employs TRBV2 and TRBJ2-4, with 7 bases identical to TRBD2. Germline CDR1 SNHLY, CDR2 FYNNEI. V shed 2 bases and J 8 bases; nucleotides not matched to a gene: 6. The length of the CDR3 is 14 residues.